The 21 T cell receptor beta chains given below trace back to one sample, sequenced in a study of regulatory T cells in long-lasting Graves disease. TCR beta libraries were built with iRepertoire HTBI primers and Arm-PCR of CDR3 regions. In TCRdb, the multiplex PCR reads were re-called with MiXCR into one record per CDR3 protein. Here the sample spans a few hundred thousand distinct CDR3 sequences, roughly 23% being singletons. Time point indicated: persistent/refractory GD, antithyroid drugs over 5 years with positive TRAb. Extracted PBMC RNA gave rise to the TCR library. Source: peripheral blood mononuclear cells (PBMCs), taken when the disease was refractory, from a patient treated with antithyroid drugs. The receptors stem from a woman in her 40s with Graves disease.

At least ten counts were recorded for this clonotype. The V call is TRBV25-1, the J call TRBJ2-1; TRBD2 aligns across 11 bases. Unmatched junction bases numbered 1, after V lost 3 bases and J lost 3 bases. Looked up from germline, CDR1 is MGHDK and CDR2 is SYGVNS. The CDR3 runs to 15 residues. The CDR3 nucleotides are TGTGCCAGCAGTGACCTAGCGGGAGGCTACAATGAGCAGTTCTTC. Its translation: CASSDLAGGYNEQFF.

This clonotype was recorded many times. The V gene is TRBV20-1, the J gene TRBJ1-2, with D possibly TRBD1 on 6 matching bases. V gave up 3 bases and J gave up 6 bases, with 14 bases separating them. The CDR3 is 13 amino acids. Per germline, CDR1 DFQATT and CDR2 SNEGSKA (reference sequence). CDR3 bases: TGCAGTGCTAGTGGGGGCAGGAAAAATGGCTACACCTTC. Its translation: CSASGGRKNGYTF.

The chain is built from TRBV27 and TRBJ1-1; D may be TRBD1 (6 bases). V was trimmed by 6 bases and J by 1 base, leaving 15 bases between them. Germline V CDR1 and CDR2: MNHEY, SMNVEV (reference sequence). The CDR3 runs 15 residues. The CDR3 DNA reads as TGTGCCAGCAGCCCGCTACGGGGGGCGAACACTGAAGCTTTCTTT. Protein sequence: CASSPLRGANTEAFF.

This sequence joins TRBV2 and TRBJ2-1; the D is unclear. The germline V gene encodes CDR1 SNHLY and CDR2 FYNNEI. This CDR3 is built from 17 residues. Trimming cost V 5 bases and J 0 bases, with 17 bases left between them. The CDR3 sequence: CASSSWPQYSSYNEQFF. Here the CDR3 DNA reads TGTGCCAGCAGTAGTTGGCCACAGTACAGCTCCTACAATGAGCAGTTCTTC. Full variable domain (outside the CDR3, taken from reference TRBV2 and TRBJ2-1): EPEVTQTPSHQVTQMGQEVILRCVPISNHLYFYWYRQILGQKVEFLVSFYNNEISEKSEIFDDQFSVERPDGSNFTLKIRSTKLEDSAMYFCASSSWPQYSSYNEQFFGPGTRLTVL.

In this sample, this clonotype turned up a few times. This chain links TRBV28 with TRBJ2-1, with 11 bases matching TRBD2. The CDR3 runs 22 residues. CDR1 and CDR2 from the germline V gene are MDHEN and SYDVKM. J lost 0 bases, V lost 3 bases, and 19 bases had no gene match. DNA of the CDR3: TGTGCCAGCAGTTTTGTAAGTGTTCCGACTAGCGGGGAACAAAACTCCTACAATGAGCAGTTCTTC. This translates into CASSFVSVPTSGEQNSYNEQFF.

The chain uses TRBV3-1 and TRBJ2-1; D is undetermined. This CDR3 spans 15 amino acids. V dropped 0 bases and J dropped 6 bases, with 12 bases sitting between them. Germline V gene data show CDR1 as LGHDT and CDR2 as YNNKEL (reference sequence). DNA for the CDR3: TGTGCCAGCAGCCAAGACCCCGGGCGCGGCAATGAGCAGTTCTTC. Protein: CASSQDPGRGNEQFF.

The chain has TRBV20-1 and TRBJ2-5; D unresolved. This CDR3 is built from 12 residues. Germline assignment: CDR1 DFQATT and CDR2 SNEGSKA (reference sequence). Trimming stripped 3 bases from V and 6 bases from J, with 11 bases between. CDR3 in amino acids: CSARALKQTQYF. CDR3 bases: TGCAGTGCTAGGGCCCTAAAACAGACCCAGTACTTC.

Comment on this clonotype: A much more abundant neighbour one base away suggests this may be a read error. The chain is built from TRBV2 and TRBJ2-4; 10 bases are a match to TRBD1. Germline V CDR1 and CDR2: SNHLY, FYNNEI. The CDR3 consists of 14 residues. The CDR3 sequence is CASSPRDRGNIRYF. CDR3 nucleotide sequence: TGTGCCAGCAGCCCCCGGGACAGGGGAAACATTCGGTACTTC. Full variable domain (outside the CDR3, taken from reference TRBV2 and TRBJ2-4): EPEVTQTPSHQVTQMGQEVILRCVPISNHLYFYWYRQILGQKVEFLVSFYNNEISEKSEIFDDQFSVERPDGSNFTLKIRSTKLEDSAMYFCASSPRDRGNIRYFGAGTRLSVL.

The chain uses TRBV27 and TRBJ2-1, with 8 positions matching TRBD2. The CDR3 has 14 residues. V was clipped by 5 bases and J by 4 bases; unmatched bases: 4. From germline, CDR1 is MNHEY and CDR2 SMNVEV (reference sequence). CDR3 sequence reads: CASSPASGYNEQFF. The CDR3, as DNA: TGTGCCAGCAGTCCAGCTAGCGGGTACAATGAGCAGTTCTTC.

The V call is TRBV27, the J call TRBJ2-3; D tentatively fits TRBD1 or TRBD2 (5 bases each). Germline loops: CDR1 MNHEY, CDR2 SMNVEV (reference sequence). Trimming pared 1 base from V and 0 bases from J, leaving 17 bases between. There are 18 residues in the CDR3. In DNA, the CDR3 is TGTGCCAGCAGTTTATTGTTTAGGGACGTTCCTAGCACAGATACGCAGTATTTT. It translates to CASSLLFRDVPSTDTQYF.

As DNA, the CDR3 is TGTGCCAGCTCACCACCGTCCAGAGTGAACACTGAAGCTTTCTTT. This encodes CASSPPSRVNTEAFF. This rearrangement joins TRBV18 to TRBJ1-1, with unresolved D. Per germline, CDR1 KGHSH and CDR2 LQKENI. CDR3 length: 15 residues. V gave up 0 bases and J gave up 0 bases, with 8 bases separating them.

This clonotype was counted a few times. The chain links TRBV7-9 to TRBJ1-1; D is undetermined. CDR3 length equals 13 residues. CDR1 is SEHNR, CDR2 FQNEAQ, per germline (reference sequence). Trimming took 4 bases from V and 4 from J, leaving 10 bases between them. The CDR3 here is CASSSHLGTEAFF. DNA for the CDR3: TGTGCCAGCAGCTCCCACTTGGGCACTGAAGCTTTCTTT.

Points on this clonotype: It may be a read error: a sequence one base away is much more abundant. V and J are TRBV27 and TRBJ2-7; TRBD1 matches 7 bases. The V gene's germline CDR1 is MNHEY and CDR2 SMNVEV (reference sequence). J lost 4 bases, V lost 7 bases, and 13 bases had no gene match. The CDR3 runs to 15 residues. Here the CDR3 reads CASTTLPTGSYEQYF. CDR3 nucleotides: TGTGCCAGCACCACCCTCCCGACAGGGTCATACGAGCAGTACTTC.

This clonotype showed up just a few times. At one end, the junction sequence differs from germline, possibly due to a read error. V is TRBV2 and J is TRBJ1-5; 7 bases align to TRBD1. The CDR3 covers 13 residues. Per germline, CDR1 SNHLY and CDR2 FYNNEI. CDR3: CARRQGPTQPQHF. CDR3 sequence (DNA): TGTGCCCGCAGACAGGGTCCCACCCAGCCCCAGCATTTT.

This clonotype was detected many times. This chain joins TRBV20-1 and TRBJ1-1; 8 nucleotides align to TRBD1. V shed 4 bases, J shed 5 bases, and the junction held 6 bases outside the gene matches. CDR1 and CDR2 from the germline V gene are DFQATT and SNEGSKA (reference sequence). The CDR3 runs 13 residues. CDR3 region: CSATGTGATEAFF. CDR3 nucleotides: TGCAGTGCTACTGGGACAGGAGCAACTGAAGCTTTCTTT.

This clonotype was seen many times. This chain connects TRBV6-2 or TRBV6-3 to TRBJ2-4; D unclear. The germline V and J ends were trimmed by 5 bases and 7 bases, with 15 bases remaining between them. The germline V gene encodes CDR1 MNHEY and CDR2 SVGEGT. The CDR3 is 14 residues long. CDR3 amino acids: CASSDTGVRNIQYF. The CDR3 DNA is TGTGCCAGCAGTGATACCGGAGTTCGGAACATTCAGTACTTC.

This rearrangement joins TRBV6-2 or TRBV6-3 to TRBJ2-5; 7 nucleotides match TRBD2. The CDR3 loop spans 19 amino acids. Germline trimming cut 0 bases from V and 4 bases from J; bases unmatched to any gene: 17. Germline V CDR1 and CDR2: MNHEY, SVGEGT. This CDR3 is CASSYSLPSGTIRRETQYF. CDR3 nucleotide sequence: TGTGCCAGCAGTTACTCTCTACCTTCAGGGACTATAAGAAGAGAGACCCAGTACTTC.

The J gene is TRBJ2-5, the V gene TRBV5-8; 13 bases are a match to TRBD2. With V trimmed by 3 bases and J by 2 bases, 10 bases remained unmatched. The CDR3 spans 18 residues. Germline lookup yields CDR1 SGHTS and CDR2 YDEGEE. CDR3 in amino acids: CASSSGLAGAPGQETQYF. DNA of the CDR3: TGTGCCAGCAGCTCCGGACTAGCGGGAGCCCCCGGGCAAGAGACCCAGTACTTC. The whole variable domain, remainder taken from reference TRBV5-8 and TRBJ2-5, is EAGVTQSPTHLIKTRGQQATLRCSPISGHTSVYWYQQALGLGLQFLLWYDEGEERNRGNFPPRFSGRQFPNYSSELNVNALELEDSALYLCASSSGLAGAPGQETQYFGPGTRLLVL.

This clonotype was found a few times. This chain links TRBV9 with TRBJ1-3; D perhaps matches TRBD1 (5 bases). The CDR3 length is 14 residues. Trimming stripped 2 bases from V and 7 bases from J, with 13 bases between. CDR1 is SGDLS and CDR2 is YYNGEE in the germline V gene. The CDR3 loop is CASSVTGIQNTIYF. CDR3 sequence (DNA): TGTGCCAGCAGCGTTACAGGAATTCAGAACACCATATATTTT.

This clonotype showed up many times. This rearrangement joins TRBV28 to TRBJ1-6; no reliable D call. The CDR3 has 13 residues. V was pared by 5 bases and J by 7 bases, with 9 bases between. The germline V gene has CDR1 MDHEN and CDR2 SYDVKM. DNA for the CDR3: TGTGCCAGCAGTCGGACCGTCAATTCACCCCTCCACTTT. As protein: CASSRTVNSPLHF.

This clonotype was seen at least ten times. The V call is TRBV28, the J call TRBJ2-1, with D possibly TRBD2 on 5 matching bases. This CDR3 contains 14 residues. Trimming took off 7 bases at V and 0 bases at J, with 10 bases between the two ends. Germline-derived CDR1 and CDR2 are MDHEN and SYDVKM. Here the CDR3 DNA reads TGTGCCAGCACAAAGGACTTCTCCTACAATGAGCAGTTCTTC. Its translation is CASTKDFSYNEQFF.